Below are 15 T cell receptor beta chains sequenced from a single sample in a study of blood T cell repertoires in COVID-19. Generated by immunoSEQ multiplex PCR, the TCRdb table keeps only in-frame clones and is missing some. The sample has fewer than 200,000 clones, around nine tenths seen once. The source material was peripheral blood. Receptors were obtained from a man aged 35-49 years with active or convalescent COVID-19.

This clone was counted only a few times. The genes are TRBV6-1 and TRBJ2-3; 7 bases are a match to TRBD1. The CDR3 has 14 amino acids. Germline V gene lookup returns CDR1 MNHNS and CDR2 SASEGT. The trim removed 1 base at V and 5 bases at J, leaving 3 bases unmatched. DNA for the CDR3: TGTGCCAGCAGTGAAGTGGCAGGGGGAGATACGCAGTATTTT. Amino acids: CASSEVAGGDTQYF.

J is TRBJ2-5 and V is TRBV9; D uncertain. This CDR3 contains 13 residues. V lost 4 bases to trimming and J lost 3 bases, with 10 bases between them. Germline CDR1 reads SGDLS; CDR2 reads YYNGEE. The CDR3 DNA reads TGTGCCAGCAGCCCAGACTTGAAAGAGACCCAGTACTTC. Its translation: CASSPDLKETQYF.

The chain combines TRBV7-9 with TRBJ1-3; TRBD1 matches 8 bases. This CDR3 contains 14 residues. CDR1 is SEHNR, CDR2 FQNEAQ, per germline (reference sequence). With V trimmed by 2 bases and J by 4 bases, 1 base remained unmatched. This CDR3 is CASSLRTGGNTIYF. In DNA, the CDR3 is TGTGCCAGCAGCTTACGGACAGGGGGAAACACCATATATTTT.

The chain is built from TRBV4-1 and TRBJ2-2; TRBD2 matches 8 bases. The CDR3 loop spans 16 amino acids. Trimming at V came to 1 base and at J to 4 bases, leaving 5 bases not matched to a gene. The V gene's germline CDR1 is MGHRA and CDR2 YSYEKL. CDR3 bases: TGCGCCAGCAGCCAAGTCGGGGGGGCCATCACCGGGGAGCTGTTTTTT. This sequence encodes CASSQVGGAITGELFF.

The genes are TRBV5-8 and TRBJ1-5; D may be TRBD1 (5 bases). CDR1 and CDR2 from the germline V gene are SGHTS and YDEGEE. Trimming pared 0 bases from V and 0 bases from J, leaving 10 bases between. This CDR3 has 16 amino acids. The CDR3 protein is CASSLAGFGSNQPQHF. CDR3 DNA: TGTGCCAGCAGCTTGGCAGGGTTCGGTAGCAATCAGCCCCAGCATTTT.

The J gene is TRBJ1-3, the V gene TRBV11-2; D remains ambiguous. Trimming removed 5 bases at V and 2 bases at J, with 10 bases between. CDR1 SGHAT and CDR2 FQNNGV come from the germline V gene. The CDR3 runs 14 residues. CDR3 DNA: TGTGCCAGCAGCCAAATGACTGCTGGAAACACCATATATTTT. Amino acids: CASSQMTAGNTIYF.

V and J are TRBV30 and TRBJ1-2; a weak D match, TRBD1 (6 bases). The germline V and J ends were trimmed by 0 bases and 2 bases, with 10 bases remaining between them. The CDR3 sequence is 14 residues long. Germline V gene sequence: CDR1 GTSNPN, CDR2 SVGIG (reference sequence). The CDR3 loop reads CAWSVLGTNYGYTF. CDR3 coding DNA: TGTGCCTGGAGTGTACTAGGGACAAACTATGGCTACACCTTC. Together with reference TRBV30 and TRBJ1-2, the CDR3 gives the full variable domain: SQTIHQWPATLVQPVGSPLSLECTVEGTSNPNLYWYRQAAGRGLQLLFYSVGIGQISSEVPQNLSASRPQDRQFILSSKKLLLSDSGFYLCAWSVLGTNYGYTFGSGTRLTVV.

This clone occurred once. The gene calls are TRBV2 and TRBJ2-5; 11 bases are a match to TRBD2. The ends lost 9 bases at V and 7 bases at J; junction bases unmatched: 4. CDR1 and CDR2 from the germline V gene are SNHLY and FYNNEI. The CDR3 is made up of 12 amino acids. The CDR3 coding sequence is TGTGCCAGTAGCGGGGGGGCTGGGACCCAGTACTTC. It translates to CASSGGAGTQYF.

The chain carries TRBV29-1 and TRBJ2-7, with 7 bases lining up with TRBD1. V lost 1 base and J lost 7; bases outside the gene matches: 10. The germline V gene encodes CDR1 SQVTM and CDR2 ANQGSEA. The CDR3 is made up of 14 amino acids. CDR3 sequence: CSVEGDRSTYEQYF. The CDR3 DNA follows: TGCAGCGTTGAAGGGGACAGATCTACGTATGAGCAGTACTTC.

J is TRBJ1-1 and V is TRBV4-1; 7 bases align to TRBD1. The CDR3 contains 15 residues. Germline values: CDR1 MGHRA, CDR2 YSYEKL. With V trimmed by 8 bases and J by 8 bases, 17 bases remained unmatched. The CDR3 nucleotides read TGCGCCAGCTTAGGACAGGCCCGCCGGGGTAGGGAAGCTTTCTTT. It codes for CASLGQARRGREAFF.

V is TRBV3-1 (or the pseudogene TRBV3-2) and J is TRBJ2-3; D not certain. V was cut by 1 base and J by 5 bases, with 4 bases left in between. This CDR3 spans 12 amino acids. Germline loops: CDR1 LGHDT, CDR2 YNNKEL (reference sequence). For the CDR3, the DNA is TGTGCCAGCAGCCAAGCAGTAGATACGCAGTATTTT. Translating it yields CASSQAVDTQYF.

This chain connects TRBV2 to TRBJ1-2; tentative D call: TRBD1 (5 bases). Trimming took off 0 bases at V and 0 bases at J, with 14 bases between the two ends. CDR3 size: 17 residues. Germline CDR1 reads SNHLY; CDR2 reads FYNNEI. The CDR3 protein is CASSEARTLATNYGYTF. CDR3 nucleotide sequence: TGTGCCAGCAGTGAAGCGAGGACACTGGCGACTAACTATGGCTACACCTTC.

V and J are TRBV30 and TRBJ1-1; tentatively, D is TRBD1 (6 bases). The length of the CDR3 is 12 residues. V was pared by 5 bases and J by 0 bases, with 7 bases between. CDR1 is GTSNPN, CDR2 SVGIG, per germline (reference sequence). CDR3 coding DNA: TGTGCCTGGTGGACAGTGAACACTGAAGCTTTCTTT. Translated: CAWWTVNTEAFF.

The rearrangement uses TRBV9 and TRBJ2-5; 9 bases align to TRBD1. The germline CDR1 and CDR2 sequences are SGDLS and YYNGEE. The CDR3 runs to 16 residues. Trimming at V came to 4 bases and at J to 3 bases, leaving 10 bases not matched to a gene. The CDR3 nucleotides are TGTGCCAGCAGCATCCGTCCCGGGACAGGGAAAGAGACCCAGTACTTC. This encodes CASSIRPGTGKETQYF.

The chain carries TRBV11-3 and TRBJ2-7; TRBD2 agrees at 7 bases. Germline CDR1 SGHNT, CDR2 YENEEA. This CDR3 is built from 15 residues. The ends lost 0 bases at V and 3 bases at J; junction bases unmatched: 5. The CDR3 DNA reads TGTGCCAGCAGCTTAGATCGGGGCGGGGGCTACGAGCAGTACTTC. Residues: CASSLDRGGGYEQYF.